The 10 T cell receptor beta chains below come from one sample, sequenced in a study of blood T cell repertoires in COVID-19. Clones were read by immunoSEQ multiplex PCR, and TCRdb kept only the in-frame ones, dropping some. The sample holds 200,000 to 250,000 clones, 88% seen once. Material for sequencing was peripheral blood. The receptors shown here come from a man aged 18 to 29 with active or convalescent COVID-19.

The chain recombines TRBV3-1 (or the pseudogene TRBV3-2) with TRBJ1-2; TRBD1 might be the D (6 bases). The length of the CDR3 is 14 residues. V was cut by 0 bases and J by 8 bases, with 13 bases left in between. Germline CDR1 and CDR2: LGHDT and YNNKEL (reference sequence). In nucleotides, the CDR3 is TGTGCCAGCAGCCAAGATCTCCTTAGGGGGGGCTACACCTTC. It translates to CASSQDLLRGGYTF.

The genes are TRBV19 and TRBJ1-5; TRBD1 is a possible D gene (5 bases). With 7 bases removed from V and 6 bases from J, the gap between germline ends came to 13 bases. Germline CDR1 is LNHDA and CDR2 is SQIVND (reference sequence). The CDR3 totals 13 residues. The CDR3 region has the DNA TGTGCCAGTACCTTGTTGGGGGGTCAGCCCCAGCATTTT. Protein: CASTLLGGQPQHF.

The chain couples TRBV28 to TRBJ2-7, with 8 bases matching TRBD2. CDR1 is MDHEN, CDR2 SYDVKM, per germline. CDR3 size: 15 residues. With V trimmed by 6 bases and J by 1 base, 8 bases remained unmatched. CDR3 bases: TGTGCCAGCAGCCGGGGGGGGAGCGGATCCTACGAGCAGTACTTC. Its translation is CASSRGGSGSYEQYF.

This clone has a handful of counts. J is TRBJ1-2 and V is TRBV5-4, with TRBD1 matching 8 bases. The CDR3 has 15 amino acids. Losses at the gene ends were 0 bases for V and 7 bases for J; bases not matched to a gene: 8. Germline V lookup: CDR1 SGHNT, CDR2 YYREEE (reference sequence). The CDR3: CASSLELQGVIGYTF. CDR3 DNA: TGTGCCAGCAGCTTGGAACTACAGGGGGTTATTGGCTACACCTTC.

This CDR3 is CATSGEGNSYEQYF. CDR3 nucleotide sequence: TGTGCCACCAGTGGTGAGGGAAACTCCTACGAGCAGTACTTC. The V gene is TRBV24-1, the J gene TRBJ2-7; D is perhaps TRBD2 (5 bases). Trimming took off 5 bases at V and 0 bases at J, with 10 bases between the two ends. Germline V CDR1 and CDR2: KGHDR, SFDVKD. This CDR3 region has 14 residues.

J is TRBJ1-2 and V is TRBV7-9; tentatively, D is TRBD1 (5 bases). Looked up from germline, CDR1 is SEHNR and CDR2 is FQNEAQ (reference sequence). The CDR3 is 15 residues long. The ends were cut back, 5 bases at V and 1 base at J, with 14 bases in the middle. CDR3 DNA sequence: TGTGCCAGCAGCCCCCGGGGGGGTGTTAACTATGGCTACACCTTC. It specifies CASSPRGGVNYGYTF. The complete variable domain, with remaining parts taken from reference TRBV7-9 and TRBJ1-2, reads DTGVSQNPRHKITKRGQNVTFRCDPISEHNRLYWYRQTLGQGPEFLTYFQNEAQLEKSRLLSDRFSAERPKGSFSTLEIQRTEQGDSAMYLCASSPRGGVNYGYTFGSGTRLTVV.

This chain joins TRBV27 and TRBJ1-1, with D possibly matching TRBD1 (5 bases). Germline V CDR1 and CDR2: MNHEY, SMNVEV (reference sequence). The V end lost 4 bases, the J end lost 5 bases, and 11 bases lay between the germline ends. CDR3 length: 13 amino acids. As DNA, the CDR3 is TGTGCCAGCAGTTGGGGGGTGGGTACTGAAGCTTTCTTT. It translates to CASSWGVGTEAFF.

The CDR3 is CASSTLAREQYF. CDR3 bases: TGTGCCAGCTCAACGTTAGCTCGGGAGCAGTACTTC. The J gene is TRBJ2-7, the V gene TRBV28, with D unclear. Germline CDR1 MDHEN, CDR2 SYDVKM. This CDR3 has 12 amino acids. Trimming removed 8 bases from V and 7 bases from J, with 15 bases in between. Combining the CDR3 with reference TRBV28 and TRBJ2-7 gives the whole variable domain DVKVTQSSRYLVKRTGEKVFLECVQDMDHENMFWYRQDPGLGLRLIYFSYDVKMKEKGDIPEGYSVSREKKERFSLILESASTNQTSMYLCASSTLAREQYFGPGTRLTVT.

The chain uses TRBV5-1 and TRBJ2-1; TRBD2 matches at 10 bases. The trim removed 4 bases at V and 6 bases at J, leaving 7 bases unmatched. Germline assignment: CDR1 SGHRS and CDR2 YFSETQ. The CDR3 is made up of 15 amino acids. This CDR3 reads CASSQTSGTLNEQFF. The CDR3 region has the DNA TGCGCCAGCAGCCAAACTAGCGGGACCCTCAATGAGCAGTTCTTC.

The V and J genes are TRBV7-6 and TRBJ2-7; possible D gene TRBD2, 5 bases. Trimming shortened V by 5 bases and J by 2 bases, and 22 bases separated the two germline ends. Germline V CDR1 and CDR2: SGHVS, FNYEAQ. The CDR3 sequence is 17 residues long. CDR3 in DNA: TGTGCCAGCAGCCGGACCGCGGGTAGCGCGAAAGCCTACGAGCAGTACTTC. Translation: CASSRTAGSAKAYEQYF. Full variable domain (outside the CDR3, taken from reference TRBV7-6 and TRBJ2-7): GAGVSQSPRYKVTKRGQDVALRCDPISGHVSLYWYRQALGQGPEFLTYFNYEAQQDKSGLPNDRFSAERPEGSISTLTIQRTEQRDSAMYRCASSRTAGSAKAYEQYFGPGTRLTVT.